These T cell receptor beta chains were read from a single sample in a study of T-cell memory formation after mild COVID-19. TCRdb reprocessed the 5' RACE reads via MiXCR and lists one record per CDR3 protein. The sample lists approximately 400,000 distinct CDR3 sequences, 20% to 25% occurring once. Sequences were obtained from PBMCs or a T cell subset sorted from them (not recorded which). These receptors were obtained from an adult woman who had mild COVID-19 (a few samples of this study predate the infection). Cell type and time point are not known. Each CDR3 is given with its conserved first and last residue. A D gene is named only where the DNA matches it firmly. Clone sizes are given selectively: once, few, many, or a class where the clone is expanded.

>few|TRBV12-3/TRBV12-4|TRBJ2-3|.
CASSPRDLSTDTQYF
TGTGCCAGCAGTCCCCGGGACCTCAGCACAGATACGCAGTATTTT
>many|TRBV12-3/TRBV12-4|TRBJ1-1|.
CASSLTGWGTEAFF
TGTGCCAGCAGTCTGACAGGATGGGGCACTGAAGCTTTCTTT
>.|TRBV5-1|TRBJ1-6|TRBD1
CASSPGTAKNSPLHF
TGCGCCAGCAGCCCCGGGACAGCAAAAAATTCACCCCTCCACTTT
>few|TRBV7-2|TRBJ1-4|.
CASSKGGGEKLFF
TGTGCCAGCAGCAAAGGGGGAGGGGAAAAACTGTTTTTT
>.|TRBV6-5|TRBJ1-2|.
CASSLAAGGIPYGYTF
TGTGCCAGCAGCCTGGCGGCAGGAGGGATTCCCTATGGCTACACCTTC
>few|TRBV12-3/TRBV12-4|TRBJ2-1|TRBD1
CASSFLGQGVHQQFF
TGTGCCAGCAGTTTTTTGGGACAGGGAGTACATCAGCAGTTCTTC
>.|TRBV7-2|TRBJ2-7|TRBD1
CASRQNPGQGAREQYF
TGTGCCAGCAGACAAAATCCGGGACAGGGAGCGCGGGAGCAGTACTTC
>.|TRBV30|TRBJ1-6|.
CAWSQGPNSPLHF
TGTGCCTGGAGTCAGGGGCCAAATTCACCCCTCCACTTT
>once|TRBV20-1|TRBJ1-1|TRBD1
CSAMTGWGNTEAFF
TGCAGTGCTATGACAGGGTGGGGGAACACTGAAGCTTTCTTT
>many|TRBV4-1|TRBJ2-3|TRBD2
CASSQDEERGTDTQYF
TGCGCCAGCAGCCAAGATGAGGAGCGGGGGACAGATACGCAGTATTTT
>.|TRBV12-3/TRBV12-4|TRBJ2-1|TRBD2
CASSPMTSGTYNEQFF
TGTGCCAGCAGTCCCATGACTAGCGGGACGTACAATGAGCAGTTCTTC
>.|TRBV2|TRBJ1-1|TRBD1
CASRVEGAMNTEAFF
TGTGCCAGCAGGGTAGAGGGGGCGATGAACACTGAAGCTTTCTTT
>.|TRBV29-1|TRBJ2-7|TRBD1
CSVGRPGQGSYEQYF
TGCAGCGTGGGCAGACCGGGACAGGGCTCCTACGAGCAGTACTTC
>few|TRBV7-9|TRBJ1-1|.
CASSLRRGTGSTEAFF
TGTGCCAGCAGCTTACGGAGGGGAACGGGGTCCACTGAAGCTTTCTTT
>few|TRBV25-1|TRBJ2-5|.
CASRGQVGGSQYF
TGTGCCAGCAGAGGACAGGTGGGAGGGTCCCAGTACTTC
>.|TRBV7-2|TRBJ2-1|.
CASSFPASTSVHEQFF
TGTGCCAGCAGCTTCCCCGCCTCGACTAGTGTGCATGAGCAGTTCTTC
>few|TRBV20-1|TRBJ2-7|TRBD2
CSAGGAGGGYEQYF
TGCAGTGCTGGGGGCGCGGGAGGAGGCTACGAGCAGTACTTC
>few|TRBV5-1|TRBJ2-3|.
CASSIQGWGTDTQYF
TGCGCCAGCAGCATTCAGGGGTGGGGCACAGATACGCAGTATTTT
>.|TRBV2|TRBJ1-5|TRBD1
CASSRTGNNQPQHF
TGTGCCAGCAGTCGGACAGGGAACAATCAGCCCCAGCATTTT
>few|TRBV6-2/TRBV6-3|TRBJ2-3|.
CASRGGGGNTQYF
TGTGCCAGCAGGGGAGGGGGCGGCAATACGCAGTATTTT
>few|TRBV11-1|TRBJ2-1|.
CASSLGASLHEQFF
TGTGCCAGCAGCTTGGGGGCTAGTTTGCATGAGCAGTTCTTC
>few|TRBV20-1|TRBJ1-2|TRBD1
CSRGFFSNYGYTF
TGCAGCAGGGGGTTTTTCTCGAACTATGGCTACACCTTC
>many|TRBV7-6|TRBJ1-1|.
CASSLAGITEAFF
TGTGCCAGCAGCTTAGCTGGGATCACTGAAGCTTTCTTT
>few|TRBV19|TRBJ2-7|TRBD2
CASSTSGRVYEQYF
TGTGCCAGTAGTACCAGCGGGAGGGTCTACGAGCAGTACTTC
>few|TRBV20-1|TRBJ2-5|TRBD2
CSARARTSEKETQYF
TGCAGTGCTAGAGCTAGGACTAGCGAAAAAGAGACCCAGTACTTC
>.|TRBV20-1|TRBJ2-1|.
CSATDSLSSYNEQFF
TGCAGTGCCACAGACTCCCTGAGCTCCTACAATGAGCAGTTCTTC
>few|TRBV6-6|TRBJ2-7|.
CASSYSAGVGSYEQYF
TGTGCCAGCAGTTACTCGGCAGGGGTGGGCTCCTACGAGCAGTACTTC